The clone carrying this T cell receptor beta chain was counted a few times. The antigen is unknown. The length of the CDR3 is 14 residues. V dropped 4 bases and J dropped 3; count of bases not matched to a gene: 4. Germline V gene sequence: CDR1 SGHRS, CDR2 YFSETQ. The data belong to a study of CD8 T cells in ankylosing spondylitis. General study findings and limits: The study identified a TCR beta motif of under ten highly homologous variants that appeared characteristic of ankylosing spondylitis blood. Before this, some motif variants had been reported in reactive arthritis synovial fluid and blood. Clones tied to disease were said to be significantly enriched in matched ankylosing spondylitis synovial fluid. CD8+ by phenotype, disease-linked clones were relatively rare in peripheral blood.

Scientists made TCR beta libraries using quantitative 5'-RACE with molecular barcodes. TCRdb processed the 5' RACE reads anew with MiXCR; each CDR3 protein has one entry. Of fewer than 750,000 distinct CDR3 sequences listed, around a fifth were seen once; the top ten hold 15% to 20%. This chain connects TRBV5-1 to TRBJ1-2, with 9 positions matching TRBD1. The clonotype was recovered from a male donor with ankylosing spondylitis. Sequencing was done on a sample of blood, either unsorted or a sorted T cell fraction (not recorded which). In DNA form, the CDR3 reads TGCGCCAGCAGCCAGGACAGGGGCGACTATGGCTACACCTTC. Its protein is CASSQDRGDYGYTF.